The 29 T cell receptor beta chains below all came from one sample that was sequenced in a study of T cell repertoires in ileal Crohn's disease. This sample's time point: proximal margin of the surgical specimen (macroscopically non-inflamed). Generated by immunoSEQ multiplex PCR, the TCRdb table keeps only in-frame clones and is missing some. The sample includes about 2,000 clones, around 80% of them seen just once. The sequencing sample was made of ileal tissue. Every receptor here comes from an adult with Crohn's disease.

The J gene is TRBJ1-2, the V gene TRBV6-1; D unclear. This CDR3 spans 13 amino acids. V lost 6 bases and J lost 8, with 16 bases in between. From germline, CDR1 is MNHNS and CDR2 SASEGT. CDR3 protein: CASRPEGLFGYTF. The CDR3 DNA sequence: TGTGCCAGCAGGCCTGAGGGTCTGTTCGGCTACACCTTC.

V is TRBV19 and J is TRBJ2-7; D remains unclear. Germline V gene sequence: CDR1 LNHDA, CDR2 SQIVND (reference sequence). This CDR3 is 11 amino acids long. The germline V and J ends were trimmed by 3 bases and 6 bases, with 6 bases remaining between them. The CDR3 region is CASSIGLEQYF. The CDR3 region has the DNA TGTGCCAGTAGTATCGGGCTCGAGCAGTACTTC.

The rearrangement links TRBV11-2 to TRBJ1-6, with 10 bases aligning to TRBD1. J gave up 9 bases and V 5 bases, and 7 bases lay outside the gene matches. The CDR3 has 15 residues. The germline CDR1 and CDR2 sequences are SGHAT and FQNNGV. The CDR3 DNA reads TGTGCCAGCAGCCCGACGGGACAGGGGTCTTCACCCCTCCACTTT. This gives the protein CASSPTGQGSSPLHF.

The V gene is TRBV18, the J gene TRBJ1-5; D remains unclear. The CDR3 spans 17 residues. Germline V lookup: CDR1 KGHSH, CDR2 LQKENI. Trimming shortened V by 4 bases and J by 1 base, and 17 bases separated the two germline ends. The CDR3, as DNA: TGTGCCAGCTCACTAAACGGACTCCTGGGGAGCAATCAGCCCCAGCATTTT. It translates to CASSLNGLLGSNQPQHF.

This clone was observed a few times. The V call is TRBV29-1, the J call TRBJ1-4; D gene unclear. Germline CDR1 and CDR2: SQVTM and ANQGSEA. The CDR3 contains 12 residues. Trimming left V 6 bases short and J 8 bases short, with 13 bases between. The CDR3 protein is CSVRQADEKLFF. CDR3 DNA: TGCAGCGTCCGCCAGGCGGACGAAAAACTGTTTTTT.

V and J are TRBV27 and TRBJ1-4; no clear D gene. Germline V lookup: CDR1 MNHEY, CDR2 SMNVEV (reference sequence). The CDR3 covers 16 residues. Trimming took off 6 bases at V and 0 bases at J, with 14 bases between the two ends. For the CDR3, the DNA is TGTGCCAGCAGCCACGCAAGGTCTGCAACTAATGAAAAACTGTTTTTT. Its protein is CASSHARSATNEKLFF.

The V and J genes are TRBV6-4 and TRBJ2-2, with 10 bases aligning to TRBD1. J lost 3 bases, V lost 1 base, and 2 bases had no gene match. CDR1 and CDR2 from the germline V gene are MRHNA and SNTAGT. This CDR3 region has 16 residues. The CDR3, as DNA: TGTGCCAGCAGTGACTTGACAGGGGGCGACACCGGGGAGCTGTTTTTT. It yields the protein CASSDLTGGDTGELFF.

The rearrangement links TRBV6-4 to TRBJ1-5; a possible D gene is TRBD1 (5 bases). CDR1 and CDR2 (germline): MRHNA, SNTAGT. The CDR3 has 13 residues. Trimming took 10 bases from V and 5 from J, leaving 15 bases between them. The DNA for the CDR3 is TGTGCCACATGCAACGGGGGATATCAGCCCCAGCATTTT. This sequence encodes CATCNGGYQPQHF.

V usage is TRBV6-5 and J usage is TRBJ1-5; 9 bases match TRBD1. CDR1 is MNHEY, CDR2 SVGAGI, per germline. Trimming took 5 bases from V and 6 from J; bases not matched to a gene: 5. The CDR3 is 14 amino acids. This chain's CDR3 is CASSGTGQFQPQHF. CDR3 in DNA: TGTGCCAGCAGTGGGACAGGGCAATTTCAGCCCCAGCATTTT.

This clone came up a few times. This rearrangement joins TRBV6-1 to TRBJ2-5; 10 nucleotides line up with TRBD1. Trimming cost V 11 bases and J 4 bases; bases outside gene matches: 7. CDR3 length: 13 amino acids. The V gene's germline CDR1 is MNHNS and CDR2 SASEGT. The CDR3 DNA is TGTGCCTCCGCCGGGACAGGGGCAGAGACCCAGTACTTC. This translates into CASAGTGAETQYF.

This clone has only a few counts. The chain employs TRBV7-9 and TRBJ2-7; tentatively, D is TRBD2 (6 bases). The CDR3 sequence is 13 residues long. Per germline, CDR1 SEHNR and CDR2 FQNEAQ (reference sequence). Trimming took 3 bases from V and 5 from J, leaving 11 bases between them. The CDR3 protein is CASSLAGMHEQYF. In nucleotides, the CDR3 is TGTGCCAGCAGCTTGGCGGGGATGCACGAGCAGTACTTC.

The rearrangement uses TRBV27 and TRBJ2-7, with D perhaps matching TRBD1 (5 bases). CDR1 and CDR2 from the germline V gene are MNHEY and SMNVEV (reference sequence). This CDR3 spans 13 amino acids. Trimming removed 6 bases from V and 4 bases from J, with 13 bases in between. CDR3 loop: CASRDLTAYEQYF. Written as DNA, the CDR3 is TGTGCCAGCAGAGACTTGACAGCTTACGAGCAGTACTTC.

The chain links TRBV7-8 to TRBJ1-2; D not resolved. Trimming cost V 4 bases and J 7 bases, with 10 bases left between them. The CDR3 covers 12 residues. The germline gives CDR1 SGHVS, CDR2 FQNEAQ. CDR3 bases: TGTGCCAGCAGCTCCTACGGAGTTGGCTACACCTTC. This encodes CASSSYGVGYTF.

This clone has only a few counts. The same CDR3 also results from other DNA sequences found in this sample. This chain connects TRBV27 to TRBJ2-5; 7 bases align to TRBD1. There are 13 residues in the CDR3. The V segment lost 5 bases and the J segment 5 bases; nucleotides outside the gene matches: 5. In germline, CDR1 is MNHEY, CDR2 SMNVEV (reference sequence). The CDR3 region has the DNA TGTGCCAGCAGTCGAGGGGGCTGGGAGACCCAGTACTTC. It encodes CASSRGGWETQYF.

This chain joins TRBV6-6 and TRBJ2-1; 8 nucleotides align to TRBD2. Germline V gives CDR1 MNHNY, CDR2 SVGAGI (reference sequence). The CDR3 sequence is 15 residues long. V shed 1 base, J shed 5 bases, and the junction held 4 bases outside the gene matches. CDR3 residues: CASSYLRGANNEQFF. The CDR3 DNA follows: TGTGCCAGCAGTTACTTGCGGGGGGCCAACAATGAGCAGTTCTTC.

V is TRBV19 and J is TRBJ1-5, with D possibly being TRBD1 (5 bases). The germline V gene encodes CDR1 LNHDA and CDR2 SQIVND (reference sequence). This CDR3 contains 14 residues. With 6 bases removed from V and 3 bases from J, the gap between germline ends came to 12 bases. As DNA, the CDR3 is TGTGCCAGTAGGGGGGGAGGGATCAATCAGCCCCAGCATTTT. It encodes CASRGGGINQPQHF.

The genes are TRBV27 and TRBJ2-7, with D perhaps TRBD1 (6 bases). This CDR3 comprises 13 residues. Trimming left V 5 bases short and J 8 bases short, with 16 bases between. Germline loops: CDR1 MNHEY, CDR2 SMNVEV (reference sequence). The CDR3 sequence is CASSTQMTGKQYF. The CDR3 coding sequence is TGTGCCAGCAGTACTCAAATGACAGGAAAGCAGTACTTC.

The chain links TRBV19 to TRBJ1-6; weak D call: TRBD1 (6 bases). Germline V gene lookup returns CDR1 LNHDA and CDR2 SQIVND (reference sequence). V lost 7 bases and J lost 4, with 14 bases in between. The CDR3 has 15 amino acids. Here the CDR3 reads CASNHQRGYNSPLHF. The CDR3 DNA reads as TGTGCCAGTAACCACCAAAGGGGGTATAATTCACCCCTCCACTTT.

The rearrangement links TRBV14 to TRBJ1-2, with no clear D. Germline V gene lookup returns CDR1 SGHDN and CDR2 FVKESK. The CDR3 runs 13 residues. The germline V and J ends were trimmed by 2 bases and 4 bases, with 8 bases remaining between them. CDR3 sequence: CASSQIMSYGYTF. The CDR3 DNA follows: TGTGCCAGCAGCCAAATAATGTCCTATGGCTACACCTTC.

With regard to this clone: Other DNA variants within this sample encode the same CDR3. V and J are TRBV27 and TRBJ1-4; 10 nucleotides match TRBD1. This CDR3 contains 13 residues. V gave up 11 bases and J gave up 8 bases; unmatched junction bases: 8. Germline CDR1 reads MNHEY; CDR2 reads SMNVEV (reference sequence). The CDR3 sequence is CAGRQGAYEKLFF. The CDR3 region has the DNA TGTGCCGGGAGACAGGGGGCTTACGAAAAACTGTTTTTT.

This clone occurred a few times. One end of the junction is discordant with germline, which a read error may explain. The V gene is TRBV6-5, the J gene TRBJ2-5; possibly TRBD1 for D (5 bases). From germline, CDR1 is MNHEY and CDR2 SVGAGI. The CDR3 extends over 13 amino acids. CDR3 nucleotide sequence: TGTGCCAGCAGTTACGCCCAGGGTTGGGGTGCGGACTTC. Its translation is CASSYAQGWGADF.

The genes are TRBV28 and TRBJ2-7; D is ambiguous. V lost 3 bases, J lost 3 bases, and 9 bases lay in between. Germline V gene data show CDR1 as MDHEN and CDR2 as SYDVKM. CDR3 length: 13 residues. CDR3 protein: CASSFILSYEQYF. Written as DNA, the CDR3 is TGTGCCAGCAGTTTCATCCTTAGCTACGAGCAGTACTTC.

The J gene is TRBJ1-2, the V gene TRBV5-5; D unresolved. The CDR3 is 16 residues long. Germline-derived CDR1 and CDR2 are SGHKS and YYEKEE (reference sequence). V was trimmed by 4 bases and J by 5 bases, leaving 21 bases between them. CDR3 sequence reads: CASSHRLVGSGYGYTF. For the CDR3, the DNA is TGTGCCAGCAGCCACCGATTAGTGGGGTCGGGATATGGCTACACCTTC.

V and J are TRBV2 and TRBJ1-2, with a tentative D call TRBD1 (5 bases). This CDR3 contains 13 residues. Between the trimmed V and J ends, which lost 6 bases and 2 bases, there was a span of 10 bases. Germline-derived CDR1 and CDR2 are SNHLY and FYNNEI. The chain's CDR3 is CASSDQGNYGYTF. CDR3 DNA: TGTGCCAGCAGCGATCAGGGAAACTATGGCTACACCTTC.

This sequence joins TRBV30 and TRBJ1-2, with 11 bases matching TRBD1. This CDR3 region has 15 residues. Germline loops: CDR1 GTSNPN, CDR2 SVGIG (reference sequence). The V and J ends lost 3 bases and 5 bases, in that order; junction bases with no gene match: 8. The CDR3 DNA follows: TGTGCCTGGAGCCCGTGGCGGGACAGGGGGTATGGCTACACCTTC. Translating it yields CAWSPWRDRGYGYTF.

The chain couples TRBV11-2 to TRBJ2-7, with 7 nucleotides matching TRBD1. Losses at the gene ends were 6 bases for V and 3 bases for J; bases not matched to a gene: 14. This CDR3 contains 16 residues. Germline V gene lookup returns CDR1 SGHAT and CDR2 FQNNGV. The chain's CDR3 is CASSSHRGRLFYEQYF. The CDR3 DNA follows: TGTGCCAGCAGTTCTCACAGGGGAAGGCTATTCTACGAGCAGTACTTC.

By proportion, this clone is large. The V gene is TRBV7-6, the J gene TRBJ2-1, with 10 positions matching TRBD2. The germline gives CDR1 SGHVS, CDR2 FNYEAQ. This CDR3 comprises 15 residues. V shed 4 bases, J shed 2 bases, and the junction held 2 bases outside the gene matches. CDR3 amino acids: CASSSGTSAYNEQFF. For the CDR3, the DNA is TGTGCCAGCAGCTCAGGGACTAGCGCCTACAATGAGCAGTTCTTC. The whole variable domain, remainder taken from reference TRBV7-6 and TRBJ2-1, is GAGVSQSPRYKVTKRGQDVALRCDPISGHVSLYWYRQALGQGPEFLTYFNYEAQQDKSGLPNDRFSAERPEGSISTLTIQRTEQRDSAMYRCASSSGTSAYNEQFFGPGTRLTVL.

The rearrangement joins TRBV28 to TRBJ1-5, with 8 nucleotides matching TRBD1. Per germline, CDR1 MDHEN and CDR2 SYDVKM. The CDR3 loop spans 16 amino acids. The junction had 14 bases not matched to a gene; V was cut back by 6 bases and J by 7 bases. Here the CDR3 DNA reads TGTGCCAGCAGCCGAATACCGGGACAGGTATTACAGCCCCAGCATTTT. It yields the protein CASSRIPGQVLQPQHF.

This clone came up a few times. The chain combines TRBV5-6 with TRBJ1-4; D not resolved. Germline CDR1 and CDR2: SGHDT and YYEEEE. Trimming shortened V by 4 bases and J by 7 bases, and 14 bases separated the two germline ends. CDR3 size: 14 residues. The CDR3 bases are TGTGCCAGCAGCGGGGTGTCGAGGACTGAAAAACTGTTTTTT. Its translation: CASSGVSRTEKLFF.